These 15 T cell receptor beta chains share one sample of origin, sequenced in a study of blood T cell repertoires in COVID-19. TCRdb's table, derived via immunoSEQ multiplex PCR, lists solely in-frame clones and lacks some. The sample carries about 280,000 clones, 85% recorded once. Sequencing used peripheral blood. These TCRs come from a man aged 50 to 59 with active or convalescent COVID-19.

The chain has TRBV12-3 or TRBV12-4 and TRBJ2-7, with TRBD1 identical over 7 bases. The CDR3 spans 13 residues. V shed 6 bases, J shed 1 base, and the junction held 3 bases outside the gene matches. The CDR3 DNA reads TGTGCCAGCAGAGGGACAGTTTCCTACGAGCAGTACTTC. Amino acid sequence: CASRGTVSYEQYF.

The chain is built from TRBV5-4 and TRBJ2-2; TRBD1 might be the D (6 bases). V lost 2 bases and J 3 bases, leaving 14 bases between the germline ends. CDR1 is SGHNT, CDR2 YYREEE, per germline (reference sequence). This CDR3 is built from 16 residues. As DNA, the CDR3 is TGTGCCAGCAGCTTCCTGAGCAGGGGATACACCGGGGAGCTGTTTTTT. Protein sequence: CASSFLSRGYTGELFF.

V gene TRBV19 combines with J gene TRBJ1-1, with 10 bases aligning to TRBD1. J lost 3 bases, V lost 6 bases, and 7 bases had no gene match. This CDR3 spans 15 amino acids. Germline CDR1 is LNHDA and CDR2 is SQIVND (reference sequence). CDR3 coding DNA: TGTGCCAGTAGCGACAGGGGGCGTAGGGACACTGAAGCTTTCTTT. Its translation is CASSDRGRRDTEAFF. Variable domain in full (rest from reference TRBV19 and TRBJ1-1): DGGITQSPKYLFRKEGQNVTLSCEQNLNHDAMYWYRQDPGQGLRLIYYSQIVNDFQKGDIAEGYSVSREKKESFPLTVTSAQKNPTAFYLCASSDRGRRDTEAFFGQGTRLTVV.

The table lists this clone with a count of one. V and J are TRBV5-6 and TRBJ1-4; D gene unclear. Trimming pared 2 bases from V and 8 bases from J, leaving 10 bases between. Germline V CDR1 and CDR2: SGHDT, YYEEEE. The length of the CDR3 is 13 residues. DNA for the CDR3: TGTGCCAGCAGCTTAATAACAGAAGAAAAACTGTTTTTT. Translating it yields CASSLITEEKLFF.

This clone was counted a few times. This chain connects TRBV19 to TRBJ1-5; 7 bases are shared with TRBD1. The germline V gene has CDR1 LNHDA and CDR2 SQIVND (reference sequence). After removal of 1 base from V and 6 bases from J, the junction contained 6 bases not matched to a gene. CDR3 length: 15 amino acids. CDR3 region: CASSIGGTVTQPQHF. CDR3 DNA sequence: TGTGCCAGTAGTATAGGGGGGACAGTGACTCAGCCCCAGCATTTT.

The gene calls are TRBV7-9 and TRBJ2-3; maybe TRBD1 (6 bases). The CDR3 consists of 18 residues. CDR1 is SEHNR, CDR2 FQNEAQ, per germline (reference sequence). Between the trimmed V and J ends, which lost 4 bases and 1 base, there was a span of 21 bases. The CDR3 sequence: CASSSSGARGLGTDTQYF. CDR3 bases: TGTGCCAGCAGCTCCAGCGGCGCCAGGGGTTTGGGCACAGATACGCAGTATTTT.

The chain uses TRBV20-1 and TRBJ1-3; perhaps TRBD1 as D (5 bases). Per germline, CDR1 DFQATT and CDR2 SNEGSKA (reference sequence). The CDR3 loop spans 14 amino acids. Between the trimmed V and J ends, which lost 3 bases and 0 bases, there was a span of 9 bases. The CDR3 DNA reads TGCAGTGCTAGTACAGGTTCCTCTGGAAACACCATATATTTT. Translating it yields CSASTGSSGNTIYF.

This chain links TRBV2 with TRBJ2-5; D call uncertain. Trimming stripped 4 bases from V and 6 bases from J, with 18 bases between. The length of the CDR3 is 15 residues. Germline values: CDR1 SNHLY, CDR2 FYNNEI. The CDR3 sequence is CASSAPGGTAQTQYF. The DNA of the CDR3 is TGTGCCAGCAGTGCCCCGGGTGGAACCGCCCAGACCCAGTACTTC.

This chain connects TRBV11-3 to TRBJ2-7, with D possibly matching TRBD1 (5 bases). From germline, CDR1 is SGHNT and CDR2 YENEEA. With 0 bases removed from V and 3 bases from J, the gap between germline ends came to 12 bases. The CDR3 has 15 amino acids. The CDR3 DNA is TGTGCCAGCAGCTTAGATTCCGGTAGGGGCTACGAGCAGTACTTC. This sequence encodes CASSLDSGRGYEQYF.

The chain recombines TRBV18 with TRBJ1-1, with a possible D match to TRBD1 (6 bases). This CDR3 region has 12 residues. V shed 1 base and J shed 11 bases, with 11 bases lying between them. CDR1 is KGHSH and CDR2 is LQKENI in the germline V gene. The CDR3 sequence is CASSPLSGDAFF. CDR3 in DNA: TGTGCCAGCTCACCACTTTCAGGGGACGCTTTCTTT.

This clone has just a few counts. The chain uses TRBV2 and TRBJ1-1, with 10 bases lining up with TRBD1. This CDR3 comprises 15 residues. Trimming at V came to 3 bases and at J to 1 base, leaving 2 bases not matched to a gene. CDR1 is SNHLY, CDR2 FYNNEI, per germline. The CDR3 sequence: CASSETGGRNTEAFF. For the CDR3, the DNA is TGTGCCAGCAGTGAGACAGGGGGCCGGAACACTGAAGCTTTCTTT.

The chain links TRBV7-3 to TRBJ2-3; weak D call: TRBD1 (6 bases). Germline V gene lookup returns CDR1 SGHTA and CDR2 FQGTGA. This CDR3 is 15 amino acids long. The V end lost 4 bases, the J end lost 0 bases, and 11 bases lay between the germline ends. The CDR3 DNA is TGTGCCAGCAGCTCCTCAGGGGAAAGCACAGATACGCAGTATTTT. Its protein is CASSSSGESTDTQYF.

The chain is built from TRBV3-1 (or the pseudogene TRBV3-2) and TRBJ2-3; no clear D gene. The CDR3 extends over 11 amino acids. Germline CDR1 LGHDT, CDR2 YNNKEL (reference sequence). V was pared by 2 bases and J by 5 bases, with 2 bases between. The CDR3 nucleotides are TGTGCCAGCAGCCAACGAGATACGCAGTATTTT. Amino acid sequence: CASSQRDTQYF.

Here the CDR3 reads CASSLEGGTAEAFF. CDR3 DNA sequence: TGCGCCAGCAGCTTGGAGGGAGGTACCGCTGAAGCTTTCTTT. This chain links TRBV5-1 with TRBJ1-1; D unresolved. Looked up from germline, CDR1 is SGHRS and CDR2 is YFSETQ. V lost 0 bases and J 6 bases, leaving 12 bases between the germline ends. The CDR3 extends over 14 amino acids.

V is TRBV6-6 and J is TRBJ1-1, with a possible D match to TRBD1 (5 bases). The CDR3 length is 12 residues. Germline V gives CDR1 MNHNY, CDR2 SVGAGI (reference sequence). Trimming stripped 2 bases from V and 12 bases from J, with 13 bases between. The CDR3 DNA follows: TGTGCCAGCAGTTACGGGGCGGGGGGTACTTTCTTT. Residues: CASSYGAGGTFF.